A selection of T cell receptor beta chains follows, all from one sample in a study of CD8+CD57+ T cells in acquired aplastic anemia. Using its own MiXCR run on the reads, TCRdb lists one record per CDR3 protein. The sample holds tens of thousands of distinct CDR3 sequences, about 70% seen once. Material: sorted CD4+, CD8+, or CD8+CD57+ T cells (not recorded which) from PBMCs. These receptors were collected from a human donor with aplastic anemia. Each CDR3 is given with its conserved first and last residue. The order of the fields is CDR3 protein, CDR3 DNA, D gene, V gene, J gene, clone size. The D gene is left open where the match is weak. Not every row has a clone size; where given, it reads once, few, many or a size class.

CDR3 protein: CASSQTATYEQYF
CDR3 DNA: TGTGCCAGCAGCCAGACAGCAACCTACGAGCAGTACTTC
D gene: .
V gene: TRBV7-2
J gene: TRBJ2-7
clone size: .

CDR3 protein: CASSQVRGYEQFF
CDR3 DNA: TGCGCCAGCAGCCAAGTTCGGGGGTACGAGCAGTTCTTC
D gene: .
V gene: TRBV4-1
J gene: TRBJ2-1
clone size: .

CDR3 protein: CATSRDLEGEQYF
CDR3 DNA: TGTGCCACCAGCAGAGATCTGGAGGGCGAGCAGTACTTC
D gene: .
V gene: TRBV15
J gene: TRBJ2-7
clone size: .

CDR3 protein: CATSRDWTSGRTDTQYF
CDR3 DNA: TGTGCCACCAGCAGAGACTGGACTAGCGGGAGGACGGATACGCAGTATTTT
D gene: TRBD2
V gene: TRBV15
J gene: TRBJ2-3
clone size: .

CDR3 protein: CASSPPGNTIYF
CDR3 DNA: TGTGCCAGCAGCCCACCTGGAAACACCATATATTTT
D gene: .
V gene: TRBV7-9
J gene: TRBJ1-3
clone size: .

CDR3 protein: CASSLAGGGYTF
CDR3 DNA: TGTGCCAGCAGCTTAGCTGGGGGTGGCTACACCTTC
D gene: .
V gene: TRBV7-2
J gene: TRBJ1-2
clone size: .

CDR3 protein: CSVLGQGRNEQYF
CDR3 DNA: TGCAGCGTTCTCGGACAGGGGCGGAACGAGCAGTACTTC
D gene: TRBD1
V gene: TRBV29-1
J gene: TRBJ2-7
clone size: .

CDR3 protein: CASSLDGDPGGSYNEQFF
CDR3 DNA: TGTGCCAGCAGCTTGGACGGTGATCCCGGGGGTTCCTACAATGAGCAGTTCTTC
D gene: .
V gene: TRBV5-4
J gene: TRBJ2-1
clone size: few

CDR3 protein: CATERESLETQYF
CDR3 DNA: TGTGCCACGGAGCGGGAGTCCTTAGAGACCCAGTACTTC
D gene: TRBD2
V gene: TRBV24-1
J gene: TRBJ2-5
clone size: .

CDR3 protein: CATSRVGRGGDTQYF
CDR3 DNA: TGTGCCACCAGCAGAGTAGGGCGGGGGGGAGATACGCAGTACTTC
D gene: TRBD2
V gene: TRBV15
J gene: TRBJ2-5
clone size: .

CDR3 protein: CSASNGAVHTEAFF
CDR3 DNA: TGCAGTGCTAGCAACGGGGCCGTTCACACTGAAGCTTTCTTT
D gene: .
V gene: TRBV20-1
J gene: TRBJ1-1
clone size: few

CDR3 protein: CASFLIGTEAFF
CDR3 DNA: TGTGCCAGCTTCCTCATAGGCACTGAAGCTTTCTTT
D gene: .
V gene: TRBV7-9
J gene: TRBJ1-1
clone size: .

CDR3 protein: CASSIGSNYEQYF
CDR3 DNA: TGTGCCAGTAGTATTGGGAGCAACTACGAGCAGTACTTC
D gene: .
V gene: TRBV19
J gene: TRBJ2-7
clone size: .

CDR3 protein: CASSLSRRGVSSPLHF
CDR3 DNA: TGTGCCAGCAGTTTAAGCAGACGAGGGGTTAGTTCACCCCTCCACTTT
D gene: .
V gene: TRBV10-3
J gene: TRBJ1-6
clone size: once

CDR3 protein: CASSLFQGETQYF
CDR3 DNA: TGTGCCAGCAGCTTATTCCAAGGGGAGACCCAGTACTTC
D gene: .
V gene: TRBV7-2
J gene: TRBJ2-5
clone size: .